The sample holds many counts of the clone carrying this TCR beta chain. Its antigen is not identified. The V end was cut by 4 bases, the J end by 6 bases, with 12 bases between. CDR1 is SGHVT and CDR2 is SQSDAQ in the germline V gene. This CDR3 spans 14 amino acids. For naive CD8 T cells, sorting used the CD8+CD4-CCR7+CD45RA+ phenotype. Library preparation followed earlier protocols using designated TCR primers. TCRdb re-analysed the PCR reads in MiXCR, keeping a single row per CDR3 protein. The data show over 550,000 distinct CDR3 sequences, with over 25% seen just once and about 0.8% held by the top ten. The data were obtained in a study of molecular identifiers for immune sequencing clone quantification. Notes on the study in general: Spike-in Jurkat TCR RNA from a single cell reportedly registered among 900,000 to 1,000,000 naive cells. Clonotypes surpassing 20 RNA copies contained over 97% of effector molecules, versus under 1% in naive cells.

The gene calls are TRBV7-4 and TRBJ2-2; tentatively, D is TRBD1 (5 bases). Sequencing was done on a sample of naive CD8+ T cells from blood, with Jurkat cell RNA spiked in. Subset specified: FACS-sorted CD8+CD4-CCR7+CD45RA+ naive T cells. The source is a human donor in good health. Some libraries in this study had Jurkat cell RNA spiked in. CDR3 sequence reads: CASSSAQGAGELFF. The CDR3, as DNA: TGTGCCAGCAGCTCAGCCCAAGGGGCCGGGGAGCTGTTTTTT.